Presented here are 20 T cell receptor beta chains from one specimen sequenced in a study of regulatory T cells in long-lasting Graves disease. Noted time point: newly diagnosed GD, antithyroid drugs for less than 3 months. Making the TCR library involved RNA that had been extracted from PBMCs. Arm-PCR of CDR3 regions with iRepertoire HTBI primers generated TCR beta libraries. MiXCR, run by TCRdb on the multiplex PCR reads, gives a single entry per CDR3 protein. The data show about 530,000 distinct CDR3 sequences, approximately 16% seen once. This sample was also put to use in a study of T cells in Graves' hyperthyroidism and ophthalmopathy.

The sequenced sample was peripheral blood mononuclear cells (PBMCs), obtained at new diagnosis, from a patient treated with antithyroid drugs. These receptors all stem from a woman aged 35-65 years with Graves disease.

This clonotype occurred once. The chain links TRBV7-9 to TRBJ1-3; D unclear. This CDR3 is built from 16 residues. CDR1 and CDR2 (germline): SEHNR, FQNEAQ (reference sequence). Trimming left V 2 bases short and J 0 bases short, with 11 bases between. CDR3 residues: CASSLMKQSSGNTIYF. The CDR3 region has the DNA TGTGCCAGCAGCTTAATGAAACAGTCCTCTGGAAACACCATATATTTT.

This chain links TRBV12-3 or TRBV12-4 with TRBJ2-2, with 8 bases matching TRBD1. The CDR3 loop spans 14 amino acids. V lost 8 bases to trimming and J lost 0 bases; unmatched junction nucleotides: 2. CDR3 nucleotides: TGTGCCAGCCTGGACAGGGCGAACACCGGGGAGCTGTTTTTT. As protein: CASLDRANTGELFF.

This clonotype was picked up a small number of times. A much larger clone differs from this one at a single base, so this may be a read error. The chain employs TRBV12-3 or TRBV12-4 and TRBJ1-2, with no clear D. Trimming shortened V by 6 bases and J by 5 bases, and 19 bases separated the two germline ends. This CDR3 comprises 15 residues. CDR3 region: CASRPSRDYWYGYTF. CDR3 coding DNA: TGTGCCAGCAGACCCAGTCGAGACTATTGGTATGGCTACACCTTC.

The V and J genes are TRBV5-1 and TRBJ2-3, with D maybe TRBD2 (6 bases). The CDR3 is 15 residues long. V lost 3 bases to trimming and J lost 4 bases, with 15 bases between them. Germline CDR1 is SGHRS and CDR2 is YFSETQ. DNA for the CDR3: TGCGCCAGCAGCTCAACGGGAGCCGCCCCAGATACGCAGTATTTT. Translation gives CASSSTGAAPDTQYF.

CDR3 region: CASTKADGTEAFF. CDR3 DNA sequence: TGTGCCAGCACCAAGGCTGATGGCACTGAAGCTTTCTTT. The chain is built from TRBV12-3 or TRBV12-4 and TRBJ1-1; D is uncertain. This CDR3 has 13 amino acids. V was clipped by 7 bases and J by 4 bases, with 13 bases between them.

This clonotype showed up many times. The rearrangement links TRBV12-3 or TRBV12-4 to TRBJ1-2, with D perhaps matching TRBD1 (6 bases). The V gene lost 5 bases and the J gene lost 2 bases, with 9 bases spanning the gap. CDR3 length: 13 amino acids. The CDR3 reads CASSSRGNYGYTF. In nucleotides, the CDR3 is TGTGCCAGCAGTAGTAGGGGGAACTATGGCTACACCTTC.

The V call is TRBV20-1, the J call TRBJ1-6; D may be TRBD1 (5 bases). The germline CDR1 and CDR2 sequences are DFQATT and SNEGSKA (reference sequence). This CDR3 region has 14 residues. The V end lost 3 bases, the J end lost 6 bases, and 12 bases lay between the germline ends. The DNA of the CDR3 is TGCAGTGCTAGCCGGCAGGGAGGTAATTCACCCCTCCACTTT. Protein sequence: CSASRQGGNSPLHF.

This clonotype turned up a few times. The chain carries TRBV9 and TRBJ1-2, with D possibly TRBD1 on 5 matching bases. Germline lookup yields CDR1 SGDLS and CDR2 YYNGEE. This CDR3 contains 16 residues. Trimming stripped 2 bases from V and 8 bases from J, with 22 bases between. The CDR3 protein is CASSVSLTGGVGGYTF. In DNA form, the CDR3 reads TGTGCCAGCAGCGTTTCTCTAACGGGGGGGGTAGGCGGCTACACCTTC.

This clonotype occurred many times. The J gene is TRBJ2-7, the V gene TRBV28; 8 bases fit TRBD1. V was pared by 4 bases and J by 4 bases, with 9 bases of the junction left unmatched. Germline CDR1 MDHEN, CDR2 SYDVKM. The CDR3 contains 15 residues. DNA of the CDR3: TGTGCCAGCAGTTCCTCGGGGCAGGGGGCTTACGAGCAGTACTTC. Translation: CASSSSGQGAYEQYF. Supplemented by reference TRBV28 and TRBJ2-7, the full variable domain reads DVKVTQSSRYLVKRTGEKVFLECVQDMDHENMFWYRQDPGLGLRLIYFSYDVKMKEKGDIPEGYSVSREKKERFSLILESASTNQTSMYLCASSSSGQGAYEQYFGPGTRLTVT.

The gene calls are TRBV15 and TRBJ1-3, with 9 bases lining up with TRBD1. J lost 4 bases, V lost 3 bases, and 1 base had no gene match. The CDR3 contains 14 residues. Germline V gene data show CDR1 as LNHNV and CDR2 as YYDKDF (reference sequence). This CDR3 is CATSRTGGGNTIYF. CDR3 sequence (DNA): TGTGCCACCAGCAGGACAGGGGGAGGAAACACCATATATTTT.

The chain links TRBV7-3 to TRBJ1-2, with 7 bases identical to TRBD1. The CDR3 contains 19 residues. The germline V gene encodes CDR1 SGHTA and CDR2 FQGTGA. J lost 7 bases, V lost 2 bases, and 22 bases had no gene match. As DNA, the CDR3 is TGTGCCAGCAGCTTATTAGGATCGGCGACAGGGCCTGGAGCGGCTGGCTACACCTTC. Translation: CASSLLGSATGPGAAGYTF.

At least ten counts were recorded for this clonotype. This chain uses TRBV20-1 with TRBJ2-7; the match to TRBD1 covers 9 bases. Unmatched junction bases numbered 4, after V lost 6 bases and J lost 4 bases. The CDR3 length is 12 residues. The germline CDR1 and CDR2 sequences are DFQATT and SNEGSKA (reference sequence). This chain's CDR3 is CSAMDRGYEQYF. The CDR3 DNA is TGCAGTGCAATGGACAGGGGATACGAGCAGTACTTC.

In DNA, the CDR3 is TGTGCCAGCAGCACCATTAAGGGCGGCAGGGGGAGATCTGAAGCTTTCTTT. This encodes CASSTIKGGRGRSEAFF. V and J are TRBV7-9 and TRBJ1-1; 7 bases map to TRBD1. Germline CDR1 SEHNR, CDR2 FQNEAQ (reference sequence). The CDR3 covers 17 residues. The trim removed 5 bases at V and 6 bases at J, leaving 18 bases unmatched.

The V call is TRBV4-1, the J call TRBJ1-5; D uncertain. The CDR3 loop spans 15 amino acids. CDR1 MGHRA and CDR2 YSYEKL come from the germline V gene. Between the trimmed V and J ends, which lost 8 bases and 0 bases, there was a span of 14 bases. CDR3 in DNA: TGCGCCAGCGCCGTTGGGGTAAATAGCAATCAGCCCCAGCATTTT. This codes for CASAVGVNSNQPQHF.

As for this clonotype: The junction does not match germline at one end; this may be a read error. The chain recombines TRBV5-1 with TRBJ2-2; 7 nucleotides line up with TRBD2. This CDR3 region has 16 residues. The germline V gene has CDR1 SGHRS and CDR2 YFSETQ. The CDR3 region is CASSVDATSFTGELFF. DNA of the CDR3: TGTGCCAGCAGCGTAGATGCGACTAGCTTTACCGGGGAGCTGTTTTTT.

The chain combines TRBV7-3 with TRBJ1-1, with a possible D match to TRBD1 (5 bases). Germline V gene sequence: CDR1 SGHTA, CDR2 FQGTGA. The CDR3 length is 15 residues. V dropped 5 bases and J dropped 0 bases, with 13 bases sitting between them. The DNA of the CDR3 is TGTGCCAGCAGCCTCGCCGGGGGAGTGAACACTGAAGCTTTCTTT. Residues: CASSLAGGVNTEAFF. The complete variable domain, with remaining parts taken from reference TRBV7-3 and TRBJ1-1, reads GAGVSQTPSNKVTEKGKYVELRCDPISGHTALYWYRQSLGQGPEFLIYFQGTGAADDSGLPNDRFFAVRPEGSVSTLKIQRTERGDSAVYLCASSLAGGVNTEAFFGQGTRLTVV.

A word on this clonotype: Relative to the germline gene, one junction end is altered; a read error may explain this. The rearrangement links TRBV10-3 to TRBJ2-2, with D perhaps given as TRBD1 or TRBD2 (5 bases each). This CDR3 has 17 residues. In germline, CDR1 is ENHRY, CDR2 SYGVKD. For the CDR3, the DNA is TGTGTCATCAGCCTGCCTAGGGACCCCCGGTGGACCGGGGAGCTGTTTTTT. Translation gives CVISLPRDPRWTGELFF.

This clonotype was counted ten times or more. This chain connects TRBV2 to TRBJ2-3, with 7 bases aligning to TRBD1. The V gene end was trimmed by 5 bases and the J gene end by 6 bases; junction bases not matched to a gene: 14. Germline CDR1 and CDR2: SNHLY and FYNNEI. The CDR3 has 16 residues. The CDR3 is CASSTNPGTARDTQYF. The CDR3 nucleotides are TGTGCCAGCAGTACCAACCCCGGGACAGCCCGCGATACGCAGTATTTT.

A word on this clonotype: This sequence may be a read error, since a much larger clone differs from it by one base. The V gene is TRBV20-1, the J gene TRBJ2-3; 12 bases agree with TRBD2. Matching the DNA end better, TRBJ2-7 makes the J call doubtful. From germline, CDR1 is DFQATT and CDR2 SNEGSKA (reference sequence). The CDR3 runs to 18 residues. The CDR3: CSARDHYLRLAGDNEQYF. CDR3 nucleotides: TGCAGTGCTAGAGATCATTATCTCCGACTAGCGGGAGACAATGAGCAGTACTTC.

The sample holds many counts of this clonotype. This sequence joins TRBV12-3 or TRBV12-4 and TRBJ1-5; possible D gene TRBD1, 5 bases. V was trimmed by 5 bases and J by 1 base, leaving 15 bases between them. This CDR3 is 16 amino acids long. CDR3 DNA sequence: TGTGCCAGCAGTCCCGGGGGGGGTGTGAGCAATCAGCCCCAGCATTTT. It is translated as CASSPGGGVSNQPQHF.